This T cell receptor (beta chain) was profiled in a study of blood T cells in healthy people across ages. Study-level background: Template switching retrieved approximately one barcoded beta molecule for each two T cells. General observations from the study: Aged donors had fewer naive CD4+ cells and lower diversity than long-lived donors. Age showed a roughly linear inverse relationship with TCR beta diversity per million T cells. Across samples, TCR beta diversity tracked strongly with naive T cell percentage.

Using a J-beta primer mix together with a sample-barcoded 5' primer, a second PCR was run for roughly 7 to 11 cycles. Each CDR3 protein is one row after TCRdb ran MiXCR on the 5' RACE reads. The sample yields around 1,000,000 distinct CDR3 sequences, roughly two fifths seen once. There are a few counts of this clonotype. Its antigen remains unidentified. The sample comprised blood. The source of this sequence is a man aged 18 to 30 in good health.

The CDR3 DNA is TGTGCCAGCAGTGATACCCCGCCCTATCAGCCCCAGCATTTT. Protein: CASSDTPPYQPQHF. The V gene is TRBV2, the J gene TRBJ1-5; D ambiguous. This CDR3 region has 14 residues. Looked up from germline, CDR1 is SNHLY and CDR2 is FYNNEI. V lost 3 bases to trimming and J lost 5 bases, with 11 bases between them.